The 23 T cell receptor beta chains presented below share a single source sample, sequenced in a study of blood T cell repertoires in COVID-19. Assay: immunoSEQ multiplex PCR; the TCRdb copy retains only in-frame clones and omits some. In the table there are fewer than 200,000 clones, 82% of which are singletons. Sequenced input: PBMCs or T cells enriched from blood (not recorded which). The receptors were sampled from a woman aged 55-69 years with acute COVID-19.

This sequence joins TRBV6-5 and TRBJ2-2; perhaps TRBD2 as D (5 bases). The CDR3 runs to 14 residues. In germline, CDR1 is MNHEY, CDR2 SVGAGI. Trimming cost V 2 bases and J 6 bases, with 10 bases left between them. CDR3 loop: CASSYPGLSGELFF. Here the CDR3 DNA reads TGTGCCAGCAGTTACCCGGGGTTATCCGGGGAGCTGTTTTTT.

This clone showed up just once. The J gene is TRBJ2-3, the V gene TRBV13, with D perhaps TRBD2 (5 bases). The germline CDR1 and CDR2 sequences are PRHDT and FYEKMQ (reference sequence). V was shortened by 5 bases and J by 1 base, with 10 bases between the two germline ends. The CDR3 consists of 14 residues. The CDR3 sequence: CASSTRAGTDTQYF. CDR3 coding DNA: TGTGCCAGCAGCACGAGAGCGGGCACAGATACGCAGTATTTT.

The chain uses TRBV12-5 and TRBJ2-1; a weak D match, TRBD2 (6 bases). This CDR3 is built from 17 residues. The germline CDR1 and CDR2 sequences are LGHNT and FRNRAP. Trimming stripped 1 base from V and 0 bases from J, with 13 bases between. This CDR3 reads CASGLGHVGSSYNEQFF. The CDR3 nucleotides read TGTGCTAGTGGTTTGGGTCATGTCGGGAGCTCCTACAATGAGCAGTTCTTC. The full variable domain, completed using reference TRBV12-5 and TRBJ2-1, is DARVTQTPRHKVTEMGQEVTMRCQPILGHNTVFWYRQTMMQGLELLAYFRNRAPLDDSGMPKDRFSAEMPDATLATLKIQPSEPRDSAVYFCASGLGHVGSSYNEQFFGPGTRLTVL.

This clone was seen a few times. The chain carries TRBV19 and TRBJ1-5; 7 bases map to TRBD1. The CDR3 consists of 17 residues. The V segment lost 7 bases and the J segment 1 base; nucleotides outside the gene matches: 13. Looked up from germline, CDR1 is LNHDA and CDR2 is SQIVND (reference sequence). The CDR3 region is CASTEDRSLLSNQPQHF. Here the CDR3 DNA reads TGTGCCAGTACGGAGGACAGGAGCCTTTTAAGCAATCAGCCCCAGCATTTT.

With respect to this clone: This specimen includes other DNA sequences encoding the same CDR3. The J gene is TRBJ2-7, the V gene TRBV4-1; D uncertain. V gave up 0 bases and J gave up 0 bases, with 6 bases separating them. The V gene's germline CDR1 is MGHRA and CDR2 YSYEKL. This CDR3 region has 14 residues. The CDR3 spells CASSQDPSSYEQYF. CDR3 DNA sequence: TGCGCCAGCAGCCAAGATCCCAGCTCCTACGAGCAGTACTTC.

The chain links TRBV4-3 to TRBJ2-3, with a tentative D call TRBD2 (6 bases). Looked up from germline, CDR1 is LGHNA and CDR2 is YSLEER. The CDR3 loop spans 17 amino acids. V lost 0 bases to trimming and J lost 6 bases, with 19 bases between them. CDR3 bases: TGCGCCAGCAGCCAAGATTGGAGGGCCTCTGTTAAGGATACGCAGTATTTT. Protein product: CASSQDWRASVKDTQYF.

This clone was detected only a few times. Other DNA sequences in the sample encode the same CDR3. This chain connects TRBV5-1 to TRBJ2-3; 8 bases align to TRBD1. This CDR3 has 14 residues. The junction had 2 bases not matched to a gene; V was cut back by 4 bases and J by 1 base. Germline CDR1 SGHRS, CDR2 YFSETQ. The CDR3 region has the DNA TGCGCCAGCAGCCCGGGACAGGGCACAGATACGCAGTATTTT. This codes for CASSPGQGTDTQYF.

This clone was seen once. The chain couples TRBV6-5 to TRBJ1-1, with 12 bases that match TRBD1. J gave up 3 bases and V 6 bases, and 5 bases lay outside the gene matches. This CDR3 has 15 residues. Per germline, CDR1 MNHEY and CDR2 SVGAGI. The CDR3 sequence is CASRGQGAGDTEAFF. CDR3 sequence (DNA): TGTGCCAGCAGGGGACAGGGGGCTGGGGACACTGAAGCTTTCTTT.

CDR3 in amino acids: CATSGTGTGNQETQYF. CDR3 coding DNA: TGTGCCACCAGTGGTACCGGGACAGGGAACCAAGAGACCCAGTACTTC. This chain uses TRBV24-1 with TRBJ2-5; 9 nucleotides align to TRBD1. CDR1 is KGHDR and CDR2 is SFDVKD in the germline V gene. V lost 5 bases, J lost 0 bases, and 6 bases stayed unmatched. The CDR3 extends over 16 amino acids.

The J gene is TRBJ2-5, the V gene TRBV7-2; 7 bases map to TRBD1. CDR3 length equals 13 residues. The V gene's germline CDR1 is SGHTA and CDR2 FQGNSA. The CDR3 loop reads CASARDREETQYF. The CDR3 DNA reads as TGTGCGTCCGCCCGGGACAGAGAAGAGACCCAGTACTTC.

V and J are TRBV4-2 and TRBJ2-1; possibly TRBD2 for D (5 bases). CDR3 length: 14 amino acids. Germline CDR1 reads LGHNA; CDR2 reads YNFKEQ. V lost 1 base to trimming and J lost 2 bases, with 6 bases between them. DNA of the CDR3: TGTGCCAGCAGCCAAGTCGGGGCCTACAATGAGCAGTTCTTC. Its protein is CASSQVGAYNEQFF.

The V and J genes are TRBV19 and TRBJ1-5; tentative D call: TRBD1 (6 bases). CDR3 length: 16 residues. V was pared by 4 bases and J by 6 bases, with 19 bases between. Per the germline V gene, CDR1 is LNHDA and CDR2 is SQIVND (reference sequence). CDR3 in DNA: TGTGCCAGTAGTAGTTTACAGGGTATCTCGGGTCAGCCCCAGCATTTT. Amino acids: CASSSLQGISGQPQHF.

This chain links TRBV7-8 with TRBJ2-5; D gene ambiguous. This CDR3 has 12 amino acids. CDR1 and CDR2 from the germline V gene are SGHVS and FQNEAQ. The V end lost 5 bases, the J end lost 5 bases, and 9 bases lay between the germline ends. CDR3 DNA: TGTGCCAGCAGCCGCTCTACGGAGACCCAGTACTTC. Amino acid sequence: CASSRSTETQYF.

The rearrangement joins TRBV6-5 to TRBJ2-7; 9 bases are shared with TRBD1. The CDR3 is 12 amino acids. V dropped 5 bases and J dropped 6; count of bases not matched to a gene: 2. CDR1 is MNHEY and CDR2 is SVGAGI in the germline V gene. CDR3 sequence (DNA): TGTGCCAGCAGTACAGGGGGCGGCGAGCAGTACGTC. Translation: CASSTGGGEQYV.

The rearrangement uses TRBV21-1 and TRBJ1-3; the tabulated D call, TRBD1, remains unverified against the DNA. TRBV21-1 is a recognized pseudogene. This CDR3 comprises 16 residues. In nucleotides, the CDR3 is TGTGCCAGCATCCCTCCTACCGACAGCTCTGGAAACACCATATATTTT. It is translated as CASIPPTDSSGNTIYF.

This chain links TRBV5-6 with TRBJ1-2; a weak D match, TRBD1 (5 bases). The V gene's germline CDR1 is SGHDT and CDR2 YYEEEE. The CDR3 is 13 residues long. Between the trimmed V and J ends, which lost 2 bases and 7 bases, there was a span of 12 bases. CDR3 nucleotide sequence: TGTGCCAGCAGCTTCAGGGTATCTGCTGGCTACACCTTC. Translating gives CASSFRVSAGYTF.

The V gene is TRBV27, the J gene TRBJ2-7; the match to TRBD2 covers 15 bases. Germline CDR1 MNHEY, CDR2 SMNVEV (reference sequence). V shed 10 bases, J shed 5 bases, and the junction held 6 bases outside the gene matches. The CDR3 is 14 amino acids. CDR3 sequence: CATRTSGRAHEQYF. The CDR3 DNA reads as TGTGCCACCCGGACTAGCGGGAGGGCCCACGAGCAGTACTTC.

The V and J genes are TRBV19 and TRBJ1-4, with D perhaps matching TRBD1 (5 bases). Trimming stripped 5 bases from V and 4 bases from J, with 11 bases between. The CDR3 is 14 amino acids. Germline V gene sequence: CDR1 LNHDA, CDR2 SQIVND (reference sequence). The CDR3 region has the DNA TGTGCCAGTAGTCGGTCCAGGGTTAATGAAAAACTGTTTTTT. Residues: CASSRSRVNEKLFF.

The genes are TRBV24-1 and TRBJ1-5; D is unclear. Between the trimmed V and J ends, which lost 9 bases and 4 bases, there was a span of 9 bases. CDR3 length: 12 amino acids. Per the germline V gene, CDR1 is KGHDR and CDR2 is SFDVKD. The CDR3 nucleotides read TGTGCCACCTCCGAGGCAAATCAGCCCCAGCATTTT. This codes for CATSEANQPQHF.

CDR3 sequence: CASSFWTGDTEAFF. CDR3 nucleotide sequence: TGTGCCAGCAGTTTCTGGACGGGGGACACTGAAGCTTTCTTT. The J gene is TRBJ1-1, the V gene TRBV6-5; maybe TRBD1 (5 bases). V dropped 4 bases and J dropped 3 bases, with 12 bases sitting between them. Germline V lookup: CDR1 MNHEY, CDR2 SVGAGI. This CDR3 has 14 residues.

V is TRBV4-3 and J is TRBJ1-4; perhaps TRBD1 as D (6 bases). The ends were cut back, 1 base at V and 8 bases at J, with 11 bases in the middle. The germline V gene encodes CDR1 LGHNA and CDR2 YSLEER. The CDR3 length is 14 residues. The CDR3 here is CASSQGAGEEKLFF. DNA of the CDR3: TGCGCCAGCAGCCAAGGGGCAGGGGAGGAAAAACTGTTTTTT.

This clone was observed many times. This sequence joins TRBV27 and TRBJ1-5, with 8 nucleotides matching TRBD1. The CDR3 sequence is 16 residues long. Unmatched junction bases numbered 5, after V lost 0 bases and J lost 4 bases. Germline lookup yields CDR1 MNHEY and CDR2 SMNVEV (reference sequence). CDR3 amino acids: CASSLSLTGANQPQHF. In DNA form, the CDR3 reads TGTGCCAGCAGTTTATCTCTGACAGGGGCAAATCAGCCCCAGCATTTT.

In its sample, this clone was seen once. The rearrangement uses TRBV18 and TRBJ1-6; 9 positions match TRBD1. Germline assignment: CDR1 KGHSH and CDR2 LQKENI. The CDR3 is 15 residues long. The V segment lost 5 bases and the J segment 5 bases; nucleotides outside the gene matches: 4. The CDR3 here is CASSGGQGNNSPLHF. In DNA, the CDR3 is TGTGCCAGCTCAGGAGGACAGGGGAATAATTCACCCCTCCACTTT. The whole variable domain, remainder taken from reference TRBV18 and TRBJ1-6, is NAGVMQNPRHLVRRRGQEARLRCSPMKGHSHVYWYRQLPEEGLKFMVYLQKENIIDESGMPKERFSAEFPKEGPSILRIQQVVRGDSAAYFCASSGGQGNNSPLHFGNGTRLTVT.